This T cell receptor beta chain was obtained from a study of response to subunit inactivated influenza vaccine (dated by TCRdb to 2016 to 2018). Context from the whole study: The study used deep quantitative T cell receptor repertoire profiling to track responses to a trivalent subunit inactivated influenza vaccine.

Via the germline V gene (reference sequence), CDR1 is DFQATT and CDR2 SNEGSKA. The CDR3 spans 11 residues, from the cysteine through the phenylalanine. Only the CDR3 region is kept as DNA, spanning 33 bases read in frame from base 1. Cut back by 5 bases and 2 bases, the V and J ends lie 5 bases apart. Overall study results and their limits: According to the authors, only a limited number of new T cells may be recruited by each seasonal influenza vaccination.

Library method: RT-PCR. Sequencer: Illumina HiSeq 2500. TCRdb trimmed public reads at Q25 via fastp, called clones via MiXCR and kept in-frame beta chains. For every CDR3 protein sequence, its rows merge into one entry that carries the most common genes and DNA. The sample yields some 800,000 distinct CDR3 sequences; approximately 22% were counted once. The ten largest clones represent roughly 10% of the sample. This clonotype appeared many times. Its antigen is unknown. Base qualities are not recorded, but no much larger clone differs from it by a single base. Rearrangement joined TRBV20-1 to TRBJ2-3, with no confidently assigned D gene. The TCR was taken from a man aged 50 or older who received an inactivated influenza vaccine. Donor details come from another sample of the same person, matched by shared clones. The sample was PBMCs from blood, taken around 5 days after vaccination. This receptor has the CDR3 CSAGLTDTQYF. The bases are TGCAGTGCTGGCCTCACAGATACGCAGTATTTT.